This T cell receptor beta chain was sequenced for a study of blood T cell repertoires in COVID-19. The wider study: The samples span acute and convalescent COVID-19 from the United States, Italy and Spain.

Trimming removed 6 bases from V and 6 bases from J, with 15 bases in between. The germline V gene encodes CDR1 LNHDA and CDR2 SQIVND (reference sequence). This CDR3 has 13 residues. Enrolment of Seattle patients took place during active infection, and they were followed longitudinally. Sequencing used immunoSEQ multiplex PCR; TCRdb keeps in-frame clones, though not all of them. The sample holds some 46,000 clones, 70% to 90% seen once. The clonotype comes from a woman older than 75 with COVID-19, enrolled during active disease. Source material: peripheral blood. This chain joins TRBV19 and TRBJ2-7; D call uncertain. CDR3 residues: CASSPRSVGEQYF. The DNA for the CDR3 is TGTGCCAGTAGCCCCCGAAGCGTGGGCGAGCAGTACTTC. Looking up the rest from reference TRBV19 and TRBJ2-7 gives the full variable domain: DGGITQSPKYLFRKEGQNVTLSCEQNLNHDAMYWYRQDPGQGLRLIYYSQIVNDFQKGDIAEGYSVSREKKESFPLTVTSAQKNPTAFYLCASSPRSVGEQYFGPGTRLTVT.